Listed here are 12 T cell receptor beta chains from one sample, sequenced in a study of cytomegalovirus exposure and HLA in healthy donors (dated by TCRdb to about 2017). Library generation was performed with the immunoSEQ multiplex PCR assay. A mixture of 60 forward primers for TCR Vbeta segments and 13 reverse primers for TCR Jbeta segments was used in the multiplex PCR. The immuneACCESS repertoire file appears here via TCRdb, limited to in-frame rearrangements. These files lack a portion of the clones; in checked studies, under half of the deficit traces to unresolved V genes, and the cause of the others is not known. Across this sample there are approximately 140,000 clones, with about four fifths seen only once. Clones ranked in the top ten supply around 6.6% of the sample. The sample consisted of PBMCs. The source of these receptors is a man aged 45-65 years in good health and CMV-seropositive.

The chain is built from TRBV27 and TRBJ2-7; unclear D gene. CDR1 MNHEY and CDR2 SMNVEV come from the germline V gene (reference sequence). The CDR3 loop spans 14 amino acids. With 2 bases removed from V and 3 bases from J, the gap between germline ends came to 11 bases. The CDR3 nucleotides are TGTGCCAGCAGTTTAACGGTTCAGGACTACGAGCAGTACTTC. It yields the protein CASSLTVQDYEQYF.

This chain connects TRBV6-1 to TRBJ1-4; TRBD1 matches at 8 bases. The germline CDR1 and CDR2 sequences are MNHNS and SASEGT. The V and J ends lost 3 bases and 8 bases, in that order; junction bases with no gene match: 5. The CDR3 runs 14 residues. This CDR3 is CASSEDRVYEKLFF. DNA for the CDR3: TGTGCCAGCAGTGAGGACAGGGTTTACGAAAAACTGTTTTTT.

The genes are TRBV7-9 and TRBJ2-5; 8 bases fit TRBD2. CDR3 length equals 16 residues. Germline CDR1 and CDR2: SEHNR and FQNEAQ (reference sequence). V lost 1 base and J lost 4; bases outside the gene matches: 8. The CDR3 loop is CASSLGGSGGLETQYF. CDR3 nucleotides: TGTGCCAGCAGCTTAGGTGGATCGGGAGGGCTAGAGACCCAGTACTTC. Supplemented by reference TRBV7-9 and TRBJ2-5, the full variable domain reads DTGVSQNPRHKITKRGQNVTFRCDPISEHNRLYWYRQTLGQGPEFLTYFQNEAQLEKSRLLSDRFSAERPKGSFSTLEIQRTEQGDSAMYLCASSLGGSGGLETQYFGPGTRLLVL.

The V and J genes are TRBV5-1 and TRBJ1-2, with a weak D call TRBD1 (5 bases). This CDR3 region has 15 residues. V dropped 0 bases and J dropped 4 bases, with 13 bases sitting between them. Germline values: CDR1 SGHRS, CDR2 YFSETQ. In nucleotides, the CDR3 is TGCGCCAGCAGCTTGGTACGGCAGGGCGGCTATGGCTACACCTTC. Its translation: CASSLVRQGGYGYTF.

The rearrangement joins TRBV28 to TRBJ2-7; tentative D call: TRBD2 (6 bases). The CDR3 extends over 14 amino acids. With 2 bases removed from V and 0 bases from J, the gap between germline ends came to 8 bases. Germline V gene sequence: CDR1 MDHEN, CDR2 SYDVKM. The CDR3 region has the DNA TGTGCCAGCAGTTTAGCGGGAACCTCCTACGAGCAGTACTTC. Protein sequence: CASSLAGTSYEQYF.

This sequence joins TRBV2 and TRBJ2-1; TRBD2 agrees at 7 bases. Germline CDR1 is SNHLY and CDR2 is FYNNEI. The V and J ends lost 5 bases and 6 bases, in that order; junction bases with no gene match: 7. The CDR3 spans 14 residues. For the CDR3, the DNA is TGTGCCAGCAGTTGGGCGGGAGCTGGCAATGAGCAGTTCTTC. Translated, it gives CASSWAGAGNEQFF.

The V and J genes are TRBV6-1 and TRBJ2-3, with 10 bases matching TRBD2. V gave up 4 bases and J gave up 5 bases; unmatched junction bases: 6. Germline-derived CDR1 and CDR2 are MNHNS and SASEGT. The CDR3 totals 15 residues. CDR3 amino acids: CASSVLAGVQDTQYF. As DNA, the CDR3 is TGTGCCAGCAGTGTTCTAGCGGGAGTTCAAGATACGCAGTATTTT.

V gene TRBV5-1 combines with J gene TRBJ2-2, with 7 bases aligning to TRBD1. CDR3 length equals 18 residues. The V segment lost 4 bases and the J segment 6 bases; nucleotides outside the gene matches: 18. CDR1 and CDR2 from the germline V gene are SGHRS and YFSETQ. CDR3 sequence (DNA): TGCGCCAGCAGCGCCTATTCGGGACAGACAACTAGGTCCGGGGAGCTGTTTTTT. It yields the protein CASSAYSGQTTRSGELFF.

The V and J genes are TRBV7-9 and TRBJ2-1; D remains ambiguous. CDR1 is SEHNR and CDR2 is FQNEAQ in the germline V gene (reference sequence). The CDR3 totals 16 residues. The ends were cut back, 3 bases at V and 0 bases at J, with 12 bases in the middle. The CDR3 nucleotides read TGTGCCAGCAGCTTTCAAGTGCGAAGCTCCTACAATGAGCAGTTCTTC. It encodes CASSFQVRSSYNEQFF.

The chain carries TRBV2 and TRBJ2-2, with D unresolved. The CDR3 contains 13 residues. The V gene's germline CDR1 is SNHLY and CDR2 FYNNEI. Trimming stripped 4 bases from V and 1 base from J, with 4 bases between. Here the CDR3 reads CASSGQNTGELFF. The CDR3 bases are TGTGCCAGCAGTGGGCAGAACACCGGGGAGCTGTTTTTT.

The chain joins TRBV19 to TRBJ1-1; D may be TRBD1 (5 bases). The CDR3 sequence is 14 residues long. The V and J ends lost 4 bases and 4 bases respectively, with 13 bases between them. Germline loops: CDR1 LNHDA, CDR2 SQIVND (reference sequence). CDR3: CASSTRVSGTEAFF. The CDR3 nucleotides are TGTGCCAGTAGTACCAGGGTATCCGGCACTGAAGCTTTCTTT. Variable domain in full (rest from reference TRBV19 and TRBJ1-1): DGGITQSPKYLFRKEGQNVTLSCEQNLNHDAMYWYRQDPGQGLRLIYYSQIVNDFQKGDIAEGYSVSREKKESFPLTVTSAQKNPTAFYLCASSTRVSGTEAFFGQGTRLTVV.

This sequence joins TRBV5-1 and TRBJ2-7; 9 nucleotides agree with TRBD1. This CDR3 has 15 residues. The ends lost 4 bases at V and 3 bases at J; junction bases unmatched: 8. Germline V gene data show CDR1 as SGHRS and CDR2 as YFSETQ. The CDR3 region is CASSDQDRGRYEQYF. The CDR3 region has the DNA TGCGCCAGCAGCGATCAGGACAGGGGCCGCTACGAGCAGTACTTC.